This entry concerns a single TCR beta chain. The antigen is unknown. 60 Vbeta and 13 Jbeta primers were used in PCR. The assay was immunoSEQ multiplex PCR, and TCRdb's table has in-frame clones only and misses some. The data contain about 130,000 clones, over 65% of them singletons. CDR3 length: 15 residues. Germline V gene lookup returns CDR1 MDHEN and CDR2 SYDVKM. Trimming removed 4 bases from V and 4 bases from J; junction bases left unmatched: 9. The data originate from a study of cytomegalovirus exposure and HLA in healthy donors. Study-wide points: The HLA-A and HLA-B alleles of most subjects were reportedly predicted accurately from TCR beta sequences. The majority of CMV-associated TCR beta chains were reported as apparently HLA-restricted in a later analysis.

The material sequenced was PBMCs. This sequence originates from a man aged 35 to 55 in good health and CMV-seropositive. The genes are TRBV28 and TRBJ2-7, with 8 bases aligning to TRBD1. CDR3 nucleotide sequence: TGTGCCAGCAGTTCCCGGGACAGGAGTAAATACGAGCAGTACTTC. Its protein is CASSSRDRSKYEQYF.